This T cell receptor beta chain was profiled in a study of long-term antiretroviral therapy in people with HIV. Two or more post-ART PBMC samples, plus at least one pre-ART sample, were available for each donor. The germline CDR1 and CDR2 sequences are GTSNPN and SVGIG (reference sequence). Trimming cost V 1 base and J 4 bases, with 10 bases left between them. This CDR3 contains 13 residues. Running of the v3.0 immunoSEQ assay took place at survey level. The repertoire was sequenced with immunoSEQ multiplex PCR; TCRdb's copy has only in-frame clones and lacks some. The data contain 42,000 or so clones, 75% to 90% of them seen just once; the ten biggest clones take up roughly 5.7%. This clone turned up a few times.

This TCR came from a woman aged 50 to 65 with HIV. Specimen: unsorted PBMCs, collected 3.1 years after starting antiretroviral therapy. The chain uses TRBV30 and TRBJ1-2; TRBD1 might be the D (5 bases). CDR3 coding DNA: TGTGCCTGGAGTGCGGGACCGCGCTATGGCTACACCTTC. Its protein is CAWSAGPRYGYTF.